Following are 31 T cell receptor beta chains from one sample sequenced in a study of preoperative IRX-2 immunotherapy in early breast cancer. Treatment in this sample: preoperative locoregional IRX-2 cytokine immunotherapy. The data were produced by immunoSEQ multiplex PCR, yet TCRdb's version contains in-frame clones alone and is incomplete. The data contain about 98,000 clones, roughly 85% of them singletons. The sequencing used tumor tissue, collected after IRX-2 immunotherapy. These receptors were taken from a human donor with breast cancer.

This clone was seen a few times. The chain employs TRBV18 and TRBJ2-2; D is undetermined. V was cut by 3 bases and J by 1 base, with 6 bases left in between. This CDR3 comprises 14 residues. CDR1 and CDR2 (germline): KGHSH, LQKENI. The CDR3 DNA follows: TGTGCCAGCTCACCTCAGGAGAACACCGGGGAGCTGTTTTTT. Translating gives CASSPQENTGELFF.

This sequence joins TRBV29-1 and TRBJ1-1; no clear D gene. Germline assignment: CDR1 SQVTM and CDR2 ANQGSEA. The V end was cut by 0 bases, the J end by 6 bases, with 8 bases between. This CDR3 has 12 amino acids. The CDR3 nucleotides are TGCAGCGTTGAAGAGGGTAGCCCTGAAGCTTTCTTT. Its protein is CSVEEGSPEAFF.

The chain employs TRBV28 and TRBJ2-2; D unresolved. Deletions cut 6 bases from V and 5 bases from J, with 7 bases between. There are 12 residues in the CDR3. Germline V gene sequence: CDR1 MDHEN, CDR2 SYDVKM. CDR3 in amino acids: CASSLPTGELFF. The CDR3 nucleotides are TGTGCCAGCAGCCTTCCGACCGGGGAGCTGTTTTTT.

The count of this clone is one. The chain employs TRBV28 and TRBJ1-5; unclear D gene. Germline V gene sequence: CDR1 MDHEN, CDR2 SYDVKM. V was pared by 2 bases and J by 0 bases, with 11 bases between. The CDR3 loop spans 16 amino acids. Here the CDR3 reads CASSLGLRSSNQPQHF. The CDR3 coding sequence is TGTGCCAGCAGTTTAGGTCTCAGGAGTAGCAATCAGCCCCAGCATTTT.

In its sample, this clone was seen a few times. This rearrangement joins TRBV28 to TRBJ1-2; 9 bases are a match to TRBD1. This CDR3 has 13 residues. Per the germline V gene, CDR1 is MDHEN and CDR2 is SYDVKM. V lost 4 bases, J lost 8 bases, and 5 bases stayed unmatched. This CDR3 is CASSYRGLGGYTF. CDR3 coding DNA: TGTGCCAGCAGTTACAGGGGGCTAGGGGGCTACACCTTC.

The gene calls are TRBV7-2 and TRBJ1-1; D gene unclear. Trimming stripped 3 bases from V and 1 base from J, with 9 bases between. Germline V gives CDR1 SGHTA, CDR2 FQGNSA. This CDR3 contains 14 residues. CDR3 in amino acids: CASSLYSKNTEAFF. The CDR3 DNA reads TGTGCCAGCAGCTTGTACAGCAAGAACACTGAAGCTTTCTTT.

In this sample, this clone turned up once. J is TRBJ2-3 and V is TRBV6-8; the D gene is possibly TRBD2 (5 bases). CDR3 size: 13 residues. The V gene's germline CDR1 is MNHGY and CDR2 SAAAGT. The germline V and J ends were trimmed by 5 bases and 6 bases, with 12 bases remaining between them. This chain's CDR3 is CASSILVSDTQYF. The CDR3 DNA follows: TGTGCCAGCAGTATACTAGTGTCGGATACGCAGTATTTT.

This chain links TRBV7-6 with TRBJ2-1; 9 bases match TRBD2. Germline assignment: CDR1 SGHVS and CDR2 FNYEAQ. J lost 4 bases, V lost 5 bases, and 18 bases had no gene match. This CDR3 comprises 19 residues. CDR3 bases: TGTGCCAGCAGCACACTAGCGGGCCACTCCTTTGTGCCTTACAATGAGCAGTTCTTC. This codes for CASSTLAGHSFVPYNEQFF.

The CDR3 DNA sequence: TGTGCCACCAGCAAGAACAGGGACGTGAACACTGAAGCTTTCTTT. This codes for CATSKNRDVNTEAFF. This chain connects TRBV15 to TRBJ1-1; D is perhaps TRBD1 (6 bases). CDR3 size: 15 residues. Per the germline V gene, CDR1 is LNHNV and CDR2 is YYDKDF (reference sequence). Trimming took 4 bases from V and 0 from J, leaving 12 bases between them.

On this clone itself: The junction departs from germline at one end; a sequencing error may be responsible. DNA for the CDR3: TGTGCCAGCAGGGACCCAGCGGGAGGGACGGAGACCCTGTACTTC. Its translation: CASRDPAGGTETLYF. V usage is TRBV28 and J usage is TRBJ2-5; TRBD2 matches 10 bases. The CDR3 contains 15 residues. CDR1 and CDR2 (germline): MDHEN, SYDVKM. Full variable domain (rest looked up from reference TRBV28 and TRBJ2-5): DVKVTQSSRYLVKRTGEKVFLECVQDMDHENMFWYRQDPGLGLRLIYFSYDVKMKEKGDIPEGYSVSREKKERFSLILESASTNQTSMYLCASRDPAGGTETLYFGPGTRLLVL.

CDR3: CASSSRSSYNEQFF. CDR3 bases: TGTGCCAGCAGCTCCAGAAGTTCCTACAATGAGCAGTTCTTC. The chain links TRBV11-3 to TRBJ2-1; D not resolved. With 4 bases removed from V and 1 base from J, the gap between germline ends came to 8 bases. This CDR3 region has 14 residues. Germline lookup yields CDR1 SGHNT and CDR2 YENEEA. The variable domain in full, with the rest retrieved from reference TRBV11-3 and TRBJ2-1, is EAGVVQSPRYKIIEKKQPVAFWCNPISGHNTLYWYLQNLGQGPELLIRYENEEAVDDSQLPKDRFSAERLKGVDSTLKIQPAELGDSAVYLCASSSRSSYNEQFFGPGTRLTVL.

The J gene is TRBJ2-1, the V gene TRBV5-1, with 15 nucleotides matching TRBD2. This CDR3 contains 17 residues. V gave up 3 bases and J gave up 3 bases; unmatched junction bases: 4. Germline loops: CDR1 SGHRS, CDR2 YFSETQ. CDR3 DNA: TGCGCCAGCAGCTGGACTAGCGGGGGGGCAAACTACAATGAGCAGTTCTTC. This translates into CASSWTSGGANYNEQFF.

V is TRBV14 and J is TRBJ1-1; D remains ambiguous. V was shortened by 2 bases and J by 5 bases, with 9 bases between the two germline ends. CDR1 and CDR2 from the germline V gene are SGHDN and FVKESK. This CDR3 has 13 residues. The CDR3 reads CASSQLVSTEAFF. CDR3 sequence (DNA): TGTGCCAGCAGCCAACTTGTTAGTACTGAAGCTTTCTTT. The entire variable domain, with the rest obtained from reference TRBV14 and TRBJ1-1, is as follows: EAGVTQFPSHSVIEKGQTVTLRCDPISGHDNLYWYRRVMGKEIKFLLHFVKESKQDESGMPNNRFLAERTGGTYSTLKVQPAELEDSGVYFCASSQLVSTEAFFGQGTRLTVV.

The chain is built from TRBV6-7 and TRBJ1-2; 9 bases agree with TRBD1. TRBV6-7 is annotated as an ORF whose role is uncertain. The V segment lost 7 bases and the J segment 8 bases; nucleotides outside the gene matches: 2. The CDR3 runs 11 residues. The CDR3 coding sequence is TGTGCCAGCACACAGGGGGCCGGCTACACCTTC. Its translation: CASTQGAGYTF.

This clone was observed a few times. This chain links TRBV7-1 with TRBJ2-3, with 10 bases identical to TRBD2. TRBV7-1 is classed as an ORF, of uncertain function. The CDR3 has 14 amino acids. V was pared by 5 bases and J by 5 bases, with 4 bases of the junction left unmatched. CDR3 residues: CASSASGSVDTQYF. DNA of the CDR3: TGTGCCAGCAGCGCTAGCGGGAGTGTAGATACGCAGTATTTT.

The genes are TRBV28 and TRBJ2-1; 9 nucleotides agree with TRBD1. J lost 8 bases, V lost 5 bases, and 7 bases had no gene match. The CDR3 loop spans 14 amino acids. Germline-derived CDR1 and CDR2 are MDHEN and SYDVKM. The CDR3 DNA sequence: TGTGCCAGCAGTAGGACAGGGGTTAAAGATGAGCAGTTCTTC. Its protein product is CASSRTGVKDEQFF.

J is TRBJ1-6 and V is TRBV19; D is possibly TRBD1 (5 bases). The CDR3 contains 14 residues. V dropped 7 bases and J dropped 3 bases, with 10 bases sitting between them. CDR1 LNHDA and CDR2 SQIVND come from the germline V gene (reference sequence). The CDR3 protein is CASKEGNYNSPLHF. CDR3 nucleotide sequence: TGTGCCAGTAAAGAGGGGAACTATAATTCACCCCTCCACTTT.

CDR3 DNA: TGTGCCAGCAGTTTGAGTCCGAGTAAAGAGACCCAGTACTTC. Encoded protein: CASSLSPSKETQYF. J is TRBJ2-5 and V is TRBV6-8, with D unclear. The CDR3 has 14 amino acids. V dropped 4 bases and J dropped 3 bases, with 12 bases sitting between them. The germline V gene encodes CDR1 MNHGY and CDR2 SAAAGT.

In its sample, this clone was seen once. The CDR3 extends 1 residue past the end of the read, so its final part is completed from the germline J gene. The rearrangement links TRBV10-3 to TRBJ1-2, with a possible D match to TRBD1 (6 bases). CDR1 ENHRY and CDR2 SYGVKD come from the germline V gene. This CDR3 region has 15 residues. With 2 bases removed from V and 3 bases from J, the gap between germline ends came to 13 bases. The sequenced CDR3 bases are TGTGCCATCAGTGAGACCAGGGGCACGGACTATGGCTACACC. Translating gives CAISETRGTDYGYT. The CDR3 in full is CAISETRGTDYGYTF.

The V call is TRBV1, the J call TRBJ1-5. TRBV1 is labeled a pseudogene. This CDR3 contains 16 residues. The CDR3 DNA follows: TGCGCCAGCAGCCAAGAGGGGGGTCGAGGCAATCAGCCCCAGCATTTT. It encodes CASSQEGGRGNQPQHF.

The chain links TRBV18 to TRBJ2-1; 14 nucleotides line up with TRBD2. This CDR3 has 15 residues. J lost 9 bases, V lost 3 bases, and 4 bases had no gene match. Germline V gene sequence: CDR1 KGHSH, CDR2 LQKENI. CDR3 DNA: TGTGCCAGCTCACCGGGACTAGCGGGAGTAGGTGAGCAGTTCTTC. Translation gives CASSPGLAGVGEQFF.

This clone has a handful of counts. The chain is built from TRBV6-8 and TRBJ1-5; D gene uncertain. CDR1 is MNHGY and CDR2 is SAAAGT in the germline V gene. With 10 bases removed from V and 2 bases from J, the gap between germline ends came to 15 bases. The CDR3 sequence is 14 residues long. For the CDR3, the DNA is TGTGCCACCCTAGACACCAGAGGCAATCAGCCCCAGCATTTT. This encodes CATLDTRGNQPQHF.

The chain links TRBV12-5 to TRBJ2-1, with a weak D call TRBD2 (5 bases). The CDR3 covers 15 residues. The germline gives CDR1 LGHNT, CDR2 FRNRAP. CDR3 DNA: TGTGCCAGTAGCCAAGCCTCGGGTCTAGCCAATGAGCAGTTCTTC. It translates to CASSQASGLANEQFF.

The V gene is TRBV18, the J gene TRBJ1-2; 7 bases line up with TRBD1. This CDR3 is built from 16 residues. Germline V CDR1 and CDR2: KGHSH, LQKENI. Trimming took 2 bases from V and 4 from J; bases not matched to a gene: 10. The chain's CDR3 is CASSPEVPAGGYGYTF. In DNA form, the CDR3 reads TGTGCCAGCTCACCAGAAGTCCCAGCAGGGGGCTATGGCTACACCTTC.

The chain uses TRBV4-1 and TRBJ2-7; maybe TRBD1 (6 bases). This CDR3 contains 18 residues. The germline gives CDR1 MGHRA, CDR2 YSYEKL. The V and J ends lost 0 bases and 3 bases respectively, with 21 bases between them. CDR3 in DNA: TGCGCCAGCAGCCAAGATAATGGGGCAGGGGCCCTAATCTACGAGCAGTACTTC. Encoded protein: CASSQDNGAGALIYEQYF.

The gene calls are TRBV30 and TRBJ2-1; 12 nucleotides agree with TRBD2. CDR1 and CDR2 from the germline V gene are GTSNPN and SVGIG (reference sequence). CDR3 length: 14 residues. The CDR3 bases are TGTGCTAGGACTAGCGGGATTTCGGGGGGAGAGCAGTTCTTC. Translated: CARTSGISGGEQFF.

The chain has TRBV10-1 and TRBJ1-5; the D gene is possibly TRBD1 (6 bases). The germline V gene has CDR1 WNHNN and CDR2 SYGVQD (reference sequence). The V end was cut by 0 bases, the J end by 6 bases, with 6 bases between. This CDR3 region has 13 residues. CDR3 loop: CASSESGAQPQHF. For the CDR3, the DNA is TGCGCCAGCAGTGAGTCGGGGGCTCAGCCCCAGCATTTT.

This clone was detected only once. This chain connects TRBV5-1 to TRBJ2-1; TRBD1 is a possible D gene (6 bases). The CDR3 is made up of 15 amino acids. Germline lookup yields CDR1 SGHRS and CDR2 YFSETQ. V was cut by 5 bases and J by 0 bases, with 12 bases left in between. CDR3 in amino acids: CASRWTDSSYNEQFF. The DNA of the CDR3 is TGCGCCAGCAGATGGACAGACAGCTCCTACAATGAGCAGTTCTTC.

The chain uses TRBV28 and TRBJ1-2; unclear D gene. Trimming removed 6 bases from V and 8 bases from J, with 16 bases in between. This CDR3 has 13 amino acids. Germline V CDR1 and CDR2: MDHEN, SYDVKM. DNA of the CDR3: TGTGCCAGCAGGGGAGATTCTCATGGAGGCTACACCTTC. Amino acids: CASRGDSHGGYTF.

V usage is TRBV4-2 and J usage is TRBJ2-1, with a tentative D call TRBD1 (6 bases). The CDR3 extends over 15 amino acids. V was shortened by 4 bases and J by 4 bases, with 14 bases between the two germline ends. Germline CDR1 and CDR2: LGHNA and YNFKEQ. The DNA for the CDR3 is TGTGCCAGCAGCCGGGAAGGACAGATTTACAATGAGCAGTTCTTC. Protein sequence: CASSREGQIYNEQFF.

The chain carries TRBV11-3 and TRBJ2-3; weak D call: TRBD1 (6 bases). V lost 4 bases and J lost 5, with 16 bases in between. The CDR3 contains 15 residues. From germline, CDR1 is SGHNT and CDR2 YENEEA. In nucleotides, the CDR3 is TGTGCCAGCAGCTCAAGCAGGGGTTATGAAGATACGCAGTATTTT. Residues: CASSSSRGYEDTQYF.